Shown below are 25 T cell receptor beta chains from a single sample sequenced in a study of beta chain features in type 1 diabetes (dated by TCRdb to the late 2010s). Library generation was performed with the immunoSEQ multiplex PCR assay. The entire isolated RNA was reverse transcribed using the High Capacity cDNA Reverse Transcription Kit, and thus expressed TCRB transcripts were sequenced. TCRdb obtained this table from immuneACCESS and retained in-frame rearrangements with V and J assigned. These tables miss some clones; where compared with another copy, unresolved V genes account for less than half of the shortfall, and the remainder is unexplained. Present in this sample are tens of thousands of clones, 45% to 50% of which were seen just once. Together, the top ten hold 0.65% to 0.9% of the sample. Sequenced sample: central memory CD4+ T cells from blood. Receptors were obtained from a woman aged 18-29 years in good health.

The chain has TRBV5-1 and TRBJ2-1; D is ambiguous. Germline V gene lookup returns CDR1 SGHRS and CDR2 YFSETQ. Trimming cost V 0 bases and J 4 bases, with 8 bases left between them. The CDR3 totals 14 residues. Here the CDR3 DNA reads TGCGCCAGCAGCTTGGACGCCGGTTACAATGAGCAGTTCTTC. This sequence encodes CASSLDAGYNEQFF.

This sequence joins TRBV9 and TRBJ2-2; unclear D gene. Germline V gene sequence: CDR1 SGDLS, CDR2 YYNGEE. The V and J ends lost 0 bases and 5 bases respectively, with 8 bases between them. The CDR3 is 14 amino acids. CDR3 DNA sequence: TGTGCCAGCAGCGTAGGTCTATCGACCGGGGAGCTGTTTTTT. Translating it yields CASSVGLSTGELFF.

The chain employs TRBV4-1 and TRBJ1-2, with TRBD1 as a possible D gene (5 bases). There are 16 residues in the CDR3. Trimming took off 0 bases at V and 6 bases at J, with 17 bases between the two ends. The germline gives CDR1 MGHRA, CDR2 YSYEKL. This CDR3 reads CASSQDLAGDWDGYTF. The CDR3 DNA follows: TGCGCCAGCAGCCAAGATCTAGCCGGGGACTGGGATGGCTACACCTTC.

The V gene is TRBV7-2, the J gene TRBJ1-5; D is undetermined. The CDR3 contains 13 residues. Germline-derived CDR1 and CDR2 are SGHTA and FQGNSA. The chain's CDR3 is CARSSRGNQPQHF. DNA of the CDR3: TGTGCGCGCAGCTCGCGGGGCAATCAGCCCCAGCATTTT. Filled out from reference TRBV7-2 and TRBJ1-5, the complete variable domain reads GAGVSQSPSNKVTEKGKDVELRCDPISGHTALYWYRQSLGQGLEFLIYFQGNSAPDKSGLPSDRFSAERTGGSVSTLTIQRTQQEDSAVYLCARSSRGNQPQHFGDGTRLSIL.

V and J are TRBV5-5 and TRBJ1-1; D is unclear. V lost 2 bases and J 3 bases, leaving 8 bases between the germline ends. This CDR3 is 13 amino acids long. CDR1 is SGHKS and CDR2 is YYEKEE in the germline V gene (reference sequence). Here the CDR3 DNA reads TGTGCCAGCAGCTTCTCAGTCGACACTGAAGCTTTCTTT. This encodes CASSFSVDTEAFF. The full variable domain, completed using reference TRBV5-5 and TRBJ1-1, is DAGVTQSPTHLIKTRGQQVTLRCSPISGHKSVSWYQQVLGQGPQFIFQYYEKEERGRGNFPDRFSARQFPNYSSELNVNALLLGDSALYLCASSFSVDTEAFFGQGTRLTVV.

V gene TRBV30 combines with J gene TRBJ1-1; D ambiguous. Trimming stripped 2 bases from V and 6 bases from J, with 10 bases between. This CDR3 spans 12 amino acids. Germline V gene data show CDR1 as GTSNPN and CDR2 as SVGIG (reference sequence). CDR3 nucleotide sequence: TGTGCCTGGAGTATGGCTAGGCCTGAAGCTTTCTTT. This sequence encodes CAWSMARPEAFF.

In this sample, this clone turned up once. This chain uses TRBV27 with TRBJ2-3; D unresolved. The CDR3 spans 14 residues. Trimming shortened V by 5 bases and J by 6 bases, and 15 bases separated the two germline ends. CDR1 MNHEY and CDR2 SMNVEV come from the germline V gene (reference sequence). CDR3 coding DNA: TGTGCCAGCAGTCCTCGGCGAGCCGGGGATACGCAGTATTTT. Encoded protein: CASSPRRAGDTQYF.

The genes are TRBV6-1 and TRBJ2-7, with D possibly being TRBD2 (7 bases). Per the germline V gene, CDR1 is MNHNS and CDR2 is SASEGT. This CDR3 is built from 14 residues. Trimming shortened V by 2 bases and J by 3 bases, and 11 bases separated the two germline ends. The CDR3 protein is CASSEQGRGYEQYF. The DNA for the CDR3 is TGTGCCAGCAGTGAACAGGGGAGGGGCTACGAGCAGTACTTC.

This clone occurred once. V usage is TRBV28 and J usage is TRBJ1-2, with D uncertain. In germline, CDR1 is MDHEN, CDR2 SYDVKM. CDR3 length equals 12 residues. V lost 7 bases and J 4 bases, leaving 10 bases between the germline ends. CDR3 in amino acids: CASTRTAYGYTF. CDR3 nucleotides: TGTGCCAGCACCAGGACTGCCTATGGCTACACCTTC.

The gene calls are TRBV29-1 and TRBJ1-1, with D uncertain. The V end lost 6 bases, the J end lost 1 base, and 18 bases lay between the germline ends. CDR1 and CDR2 from the germline V gene are SQVTM and ANQGSEA. The CDR3 has 15 residues. This CDR3 reads CSVLPGSVGNTEAFF. CDR3 coding DNA: TGCAGCGTCCTGCCGGGTAGTGTGGGGAACACTGAAGCTTTCTTT. Full variable domain (outside the CDR3, taken from reference TRBV29-1 and TRBJ1-1): SAVISQKPSRDICQRGTSLTIQCQVDSQVTMMFWYRQQPGQSLTLIATANQGSEATYESGFVIDKFPISRPNLTFSTLTVSNMSPEDSSIYLCSVLPGSVGNTEAFFGQGTRLTVV.

The chain carries TRBV19 and TRBJ1-1; possible D gene TRBD1, 6 bases. Germline CDR1 is LNHDA and CDR2 is SQIVND (reference sequence). Trimming took off 5 bases at V and 8 bases at J, with 15 bases between the two ends. CDR3 size: 13 residues. The CDR3 DNA follows: TGTGCCAGTAGTTTACAGTCGGGACAAGAAGCTTTCTTT. It specifies CASSLQSGQEAFF.

The gene calls are TRBV28 and TRBJ1-2; 8 bases align to TRBD1. The CDR3 totals 15 residues. The junction had 8 bases not matched to a gene; V was cut back by 4 bases and J by 4 bases. Germline V gene sequence: CDR1 MDHEN, CDR2 SYDVKM. The CDR3 is CASSSRSGTGYGYTF. As DNA, the CDR3 is TGTGCCAGCAGTTCACGCTCCGGGACAGGCTATGGCTACACCTTC.

This clone was recorded a few times. The rearrangement joins TRBV7-9 to TRBJ1-4; 7 nucleotides agree with TRBD1. With V trimmed by 2 bases and J by 2 bases, 2 bases remained unmatched. The CDR3 consists of 15 residues. The germline CDR1 and CDR2 sequences are SEHNR and FQNEAQ (reference sequence). CDR3 DNA: TGTGCCAGCAGCTTAACAGGGGCGACTAATGAAAAACTGTTTTTT. Amino acid sequence: CASSLTGATNEKLFF. The variable domain in full, completed from reference TRBV7-9 and TRBJ1-4, reads DTGVSQNPRHKITKRGQNVTFRCDPISEHNRLYWYRQTLGQGPEFLTYFQNEAQLEKSRLLSDRFSAERPKGSFSTLEIQRTEQGDSAMYLCASSLTGATNEKLFFGSGTQLSVL.

The chain is built from TRBV5-1 and TRBJ1-2; possibly TRBD1 for D (5 bases). The length of the CDR3 is 15 residues. Trimming cost V 4 bases and J 4 bases, with 17 bases left between them. Germline-derived CDR1 and CDR2 are SGHRS and YFSETQ. DNA of the CDR3: TGCGCCAGCAGCCCAGGGTTCTCCTTCCGCTATGGCTACACCTTC. It is translated as CASSPGFSFRYGYTF.

Written as DNA, the CDR3 is TGTGCCAGTAGTATGGACATTTCCTACAATGAGCAGTTCTTC. This gives the protein CASSMDISYNEQFF. The chain has TRBV19 and TRBJ2-1, with a tentative D call TRBD1 (5 bases). V lost 3 bases and J lost 1, with 7 bases in between. CDR3 length: 14 amino acids. From germline, CDR1 is LNHDA and CDR2 SQIVND (reference sequence).

J is TRBJ2-6 and V is TRBV11-2, with TRBD2 identical over 7 bases. Germline V CDR1 and CDR2: SGHAT, FQNNGV. This CDR3 is built from 20 residues. V trimming: 0 bases; J trimming: 2 bases; junction bases outside the gene matches: 13. CDR3 residues: CASSLEGRGRLIPGANVLTF. In nucleotides, the CDR3 is TGTGCCAGCAGCTTAGAAGGGAGGGGACGTCTCATCCCTGGGGCCAACGTCCTGACTTTC.

This clone was seen only a few times. The gene calls are TRBV5-1 and TRBJ1-1, with 8 bases matching TRBD1. This CDR3 comprises 16 residues. Per germline, CDR1 SGHRS and CDR2 YFSETQ. The V gene end was trimmed by 5 bases and the J gene end by 5 bases; junction bases not matched to a gene: 14. The CDR3 region is CASRLTQGAGGTEAFF. DNA for the CDR3: TGCGCCAGCAGATTGACCCAGGGGGCAGGAGGGACTGAAGCTTTCTTT.

This sequence joins TRBV6-1 and TRBJ2-5; a possible D gene is TRBD2 (7 bases). Germline loops: CDR1 MNHNS, CDR2 SASEGT. With 4 bases removed from V and 3 bases from J, the gap between germline ends came to 15 bases. This CDR3 has 15 amino acids. As DNA, the CDR3 is TGTGCCAGCAGTGGGGGGGCGGCGGGAGAAGAGACCCAGTACTTC. It translates to CASSGGAAGEETQYF.

The chain recombines TRBV10-3 with TRBJ2-7; the match to TRBD1 covers 9 bases. The V gene end was trimmed by 6 bases and the J gene end by 0 bases; junction bases not matched to a gene: 9. The germline V gene encodes CDR1 ENHRY and CDR2 SYGVKD. This CDR3 spans 16 amino acids. CDR3 in amino acids: CAIRNWGQGSSYEQYF. CDR3 bases: TGTGCCATCAGAAACTGGGGACAGGGTAGCTCCTACGAGCAGTACTTC.

This sequence joins TRBV7-7 and TRBJ2-5, with D possibly being TRBD1 (5 bases). CDR3 length: 12 residues. Trimming shortened V by 6 bases and J by 4 bases, and 9 bases separated the two germline ends. Germline CDR1 and CDR2: SSHAT and FNYEAQ (reference sequence). CDR3 sequence reads: CASSAGLETQYF. DNA of the CDR3: TGTGCCAGCAGTGCAGGGCTAGAGACCCAGTACTTC.

This chain uses TRBV7-3 with TRBJ1-1; 7 nucleotides agree with TRBD1. CDR1 is SGHTA and CDR2 is FQGTGA in the germline V gene. CDR3 length: 15 amino acids. V lost 5 bases and J lost 7; bases outside the gene matches: 13. DNA of the CDR3: TGTGCCAGCAGCACCAACGGACAGGCGACTAATGAAGCTTTCTTT. The encoded protein is CASSTNGQATNEAFF.

This clone turned up a few times. The chain combines TRBV11-2 with TRBJ2-7, with 13 bases identical to TRBD2. The V and J ends lost 3 bases and 2 bases, in that order; junction bases with no gene match: 4. The CDR3 runs 16 residues. Germline assignment: CDR1 SGHAT and CDR2 FQNNGV. CDR3 loop: CASSFGTSGATYEQYF. CDR3 in DNA: TGTGCCAGCAGCTTCGGGACTAGCGGGGCCACCTACGAGCAGTACTTC.

This clone occurred a few times. The chain combines TRBV5-1 with TRBJ1-1, with D unresolved. The germline gives CDR1 SGHRS, CDR2 YFSETQ. The CDR3 spans 15 residues. V shed 4 bases and J shed 1 base, with 14 bases lying between them. Here the CDR3 reads CASSSNAGGNTEAFF. The CDR3 DNA follows: TGCGCCAGCAGCAGCAACGCGGGAGGGAACACTGAAGCTTTCTTT.

This clone was detected a few times. V is TRBV9 and J is TRBJ2-3; TRBD1 matches at 8 bases. Trimming at V came to 3 bases and at J to 4 bases, leaving 10 bases not matched to a gene. Germline values: CDR1 SGDLS, CDR2 YYNGEE. The CDR3 is made up of 16 amino acids. The CDR3: CASSADRDGGADTQYF. CDR3 sequence (DNA): TGTGCCAGCAGCGCGGACAGGGACGGAGGCGCAGATACGCAGTATTTT.

The V gene is TRBV4-2, the J gene TRBJ1-1; D uncertain. This CDR3 spans 15 amino acids. CDR1 and CDR2 from the germline V gene are LGHNA and YNFKEQ. Trimming stripped 4 bases from V and 0 bases from J, with 12 bases between. The CDR3 sequence: CASSLTRSVNTEAFF. The CDR3 DNA sequence: TGTGCCAGCAGCCTCACCCGGTCCGTGAACACTGAAGCTTTCTTT.